These 24 T cell receptor beta chains share one sample of origin, sequenced in a study of blood T cells in healthy people across ages. The authors ran a second PCR of about 6 to 11 cycles using a sample-barcoded 5' primer and a J-beta primer mix. One entry per CDR3 protein results from TCRdb running MiXCR on the 5' RACE reads. The table has around 1,500,000 distinct CDR3 sequences, 40% to 50% seen once. Source material: blood. The receptors derive from a woman aged 18 to 35 in good health.

This clonotype has more than one count but fewer than ten. The chain is built from TRBV5-1 and TRBJ2-2, with unresolved D. Between the trimmed V and J ends, which lost 4 bases and 4 bases, there was a span of 17 bases. Germline CDR1 is SGHRS and CDR2 is YFSETQ. This CDR3 contains 16 residues. Here the CDR3 reads CASSPKGRRLTGELFF. The CDR3 DNA reads TGCGCCAGCAGCCCGAAAGGACGGAGACTCACCGGGGAGCTGTTTTTT.

This clonotype was detected a few times. The J gene is TRBJ2-5, the V gene TRBV20-1; 8 nucleotides line up with TRBD2. V lost 5 bases to trimming and J lost 3 bases; unmatched junction nucleotides: 11. The CDR3 has 15 residues. Germline CDR1 is DFQATT and CDR2 is SNEGSKA (reference sequence). The CDR3 spells CSAYPPGLGKETQYF. DNA of the CDR3: TGCAGTGCTTACCCACCGGGACTAGGAAAAGAGACCCAGTACTTC.

This chain links TRBV10-3 with TRBJ2-5; a weak D match, TRBD1 (5 bases). The J call may be wrong; the DNA end is better matched by TRBJ2-1. The CDR3 runs 13 residues. Germline loops: CDR1 ENHRY, CDR2 SYGVKD. The CDR3 DNA follows: TGTGCCATCTCGCTTGGGGCCCAAGAGACCCAGTTCTTC. This encodes CAISLGAQETQFF.

The chain uses TRBV10-3 and TRBJ2-5; D perhaps matches TRBD2 (5 bases). Near its end, the DNA agrees better with TRBJ2-7, so the J call may be wrong. The CDR3 has 14 amino acids. Germline V gene data show CDR1 as ENHRY and CDR2 as SYGVKD. CDR3 coding DNA: TGTGCCATCAAGGGCGGCTCGGGATACTACGAGCAGTACTTC. The encoded protein is CAIKGGSGYYEQYF.

This chain links TRBV7-9 with TRBJ2-4; 12 nucleotides agree with TRBD2. The assigned J gene may be wrong: the sequence end matches TRBJ2-7 better. Germline V gene data show CDR1 as SEHNR and CDR2 as FQNEAQ (reference sequence). CDR3 length: 15 residues. The CDR3 loop reads CASSLPSGRAYEQYF. In DNA, the CDR3 is TGTGCCAGCAGCTTACCTAGCGGGAGGGCCTACGAGCAGTACTTC.

The chain has TRBV18 and TRBJ1-5; unclear D gene. The CDR3 has 13 residues. Germline CDR1 is KGHSH and CDR2 is LQKENI. V lost 2 bases and J 6 bases, leaving 8 bases between the germline ends. CDR3 residues: CASSPEVRQPQHF. The DNA for the CDR3 is TGTGCCAGCTCACCAGAGGTCCGTCAGCCCCAGCATTTT.

V is TRBV2 and J is TRBJ2-1; 11 nucleotides align to TRBD2. V lost 7 bases to trimming and J lost 0 bases; unmatched junction nucleotides: 2. Germline lookup yields CDR1 SNHLY and CDR2 FYNNEI. The CDR3 is 15 amino acids. The CDR3 loop reads CASKGTSGSYNEQFF. CDR3 coding DNA: TGTGCCAGCAAAGGGACTAGCGGCTCCTACAATGAGCAGTTCTTC.

This clonotype was seen more than once but under ten times. The chain employs TRBV7-8 and TRBJ1-2, with D perhaps matching TRBD1 (5 bases). V lost 7 bases and J 4 bases, leaving 16 bases between the germline ends. Germline CDR1 SGHVS, CDR2 FQNEAQ. This CDR3 has 14 amino acids. The CDR3 region is CASTPGSLSYGYTF. The DNA for the CDR3 is TGTGCCAGCACCCCAGGGTCCCTCAGCTATGGCTACACCTTC.

This clonotype has only one observation. The V and J genes are TRBV4-2 and TRBJ1-1, with a possible D match to TRBD1 (6 bases). V was clipped by 5 bases and J by 1 base, with 8 bases between them. This CDR3 region has 13 residues. CDR1 and CDR2 from the germline V gene are LGHNA and YNFKEQ. The CDR3 region is CASSMGANTEAFF. CDR3 nucleotides: TGTGCCAGCAGCATGGGGGCGAACACTGAAGCTTTCTTT.

This clonotype appeared a few times. The chain uses TRBV3-1 and TRBJ1-1; D unclear. The V end lost 5 bases, the J end lost 0 bases, and 10 bases lay between the germline ends. There are 14 residues in the CDR3. In germline, CDR1 is LGHDT, CDR2 YNNKEL (reference sequence). For the CDR3, the DNA is TGTGCCAGCAGCAACCGGGGAGTGAACACTGAAGCTTTCTTT. Its protein is CASSNRGVNTEAFF.

The chain couples TRBV9 to TRBJ2-7, with 7 bases identical to TRBD2. The CDR3 covers 17 residues. CDR1 and CDR2 from the germline V gene are SGDLS and YYNGEE. Trimming cost V 0 bases and J 7 bases; bases outside gene matches: 16. This CDR3 reads CASSVDDKAGVYNEQYF. CDR3 nucleotides: TGTGCCAGCAGCGTAGATGATAAGGCGGGAGTTTACAATGAGCAGTACTTC.

This clonotype was observed a single time. This chain uses TRBV28 with TRBJ2-3; 8 bases align to TRBD1. The CDR3 covers 18 residues. Germline CDR1 is MDHEN and CDR2 is SYDVKM. The V gene end was trimmed by 2 bases and the J gene end by 0 bases; junction bases not matched to a gene: 10. DNA for the CDR3: TGTGCCAGCAGTTTAGGGACAGGCTCCCCTTATAGCACAGATACGCAGTATTTT. Residues: CASSLGTGSPYSTDTQYF.

The chain combines TRBV29-1 with TRBJ1-5; D remains ambiguous. This CDR3 region has 16 residues. CDR1 and CDR2 (germline): SQVTM, ANQGSEA. V lost 4 bases to trimming and J lost 2 bases, with 18 bases between them. The CDR3 bases are TGCAGCGTTGTACCCGGCGGGAATTTCGGCAATCAGCCCCAGCATTTT. Its translation: CSVVPGGNFGNQPQHF.

The chain recombines TRBV10-3 with TRBJ1-1; no definite D call. The germline V gene encodes CDR1 ENHRY and CDR2 SYGVKD. Between the trimmed V and J ends, which lost 3 bases and 6 bases, there was a span of 14 bases. The CDR3 contains 14 residues. CDR3 protein: CAISELMADAEAFF. The CDR3 DNA is TGTGCCATCAGTGAATTGATGGCAGACGCTGAAGCTTTCTTT.

This clonotype was seen only a few times. V gene TRBV12-3 or TRBV12-4 combines with J gene TRBJ2-1; TRBD2 aligns across 7 bases. The length of the CDR3 is 15 residues. After removal of 6 bases from V and 5 bases from J, the junction contained 10 bases not matched to a gene. For the CDR3, the DNA is TGTGCCAGCAGGACCCGACTAGCAGATAACAATGAGCAGTTCTTC. Its translation is CASRTRLADNNEQFF.

This clonotype was observed once. The gene calls are TRBV20-1 and TRBJ2-1; D possibly corresponds to TRBD2 (5 bases). The assigned J gene may be wrong: the sequence end matches TRBJ2-7 better. Germline V gene data show CDR1 as DFQATT and CDR2 as SNEGSKA (reference sequence). The CDR3 contains 15 residues. The CDR3 sequence: CSARGSASPYNEQYF. CDR3 in DNA: TGCAGTGCTAGAGGTAGCGCGAGCCCCTACAATGAGCAGTACTTC.

J is TRBJ1-2 and V is TRBV30, with 9 positions matching TRBD1. Germline assignment: CDR1 GTSNPN and CDR2 SVGIG (reference sequence). V shed 3 bases and J 6 bases; nucleotides not matched to a gene: 5. CDR3 length equals 13 residues. The CDR3 is CAWRGQGGDGYTF. In DNA form, the CDR3 reads TGTGCCTGGAGGGGACAGGGCGGGGATGGCTACACCTTC.

This clonotype was counted only a few times. CDR3 in DNA: TGTGCCAGCACATACAGGGGCGGCTACGAGCAGTACTTC. Translated, it gives CASTYRGGYEQYF. The chain links TRBV27 to TRBJ2-7; 7 positions match TRBD1. The CDR3 is made up of 13 amino acids. The trim removed 7 bases at V and 3 bases at J, leaving 6 bases unmatched. Per germline, CDR1 MNHEY and CDR2 SMNVEV (reference sequence).

This clonotype was detected only a few times. CDR3 amino acids: CASSFRRVRVEQYF. The CDR3 DNA follows: TGTGCCAGCAGTTTCCGCAGGGTAAGGGTCGAGCAGTACTTC. The J gene is TRBJ2-7, the V gene TRBV12-3 or TRBV12-4; D possibly corresponds to TRBD1 (5 bases). This CDR3 is built from 14 residues. V dropped 3 bases and J dropped 6 bases, with 15 bases sitting between them.

This clonotype was counted only a few times. V is TRBV5-1 and J is TRBJ2-1; possibly TRBD1 or TRBD2 for D (5 bases each). V was trimmed by 2 bases and J by 6 bases, leaving 21 bases between them. This CDR3 is built from 17 residues. Germline V gene lookup returns CDR1 SGHRS and CDR2 YFSETQ. CDR3 loop: CASSFGGITTLSNEQFF. The CDR3 DNA reads TGCGCCAGCAGCTTTGGGGGTATAACCACGTTGAGCAATGAGCAGTTCTTC.

The J gene is TRBJ1-5, the V gene TRBV10-3, with D hard to call. The CDR3 covers 14 residues. Trimming shortened V by 10 bases and J by 1 base, and 14 bases separated the two germline ends. Germline loops: CDR1 ENHRY, CDR2 SYGVKD. Here the CDR3 reads CATAIDPSNQPQHF. The DNA for the CDR3 is TGTGCCACCGCCATAGACCCAAGCAATCAGCCCCAGCATTTT.

This chain joins TRBV3-1 and TRBJ2-2; possible D gene TRBD2, 6 bases. Germline V gene data show CDR1 as LGHDT and CDR2 as YNNKEL (reference sequence). The CDR3 loop spans 14 amino acids. Trimming removed 1 base from V and 8 bases from J, with 11 bases in between. CDR3 in amino acids: CASSQVGGAGELFF. Here the CDR3 DNA reads TGTGCCAGCAGCCAAGTAGGCGGGGCAGGGGAGCTGTTTTTT.

This chain links TRBV20-1 with TRBJ2-5, with D unclear. The assigned J gene may be wrong: the sequence end matches TRBJ2-1 better. Germline lookup yields CDR1 DFQATT and CDR2 SNEGSKA (reference sequence). This CDR3 spans 11 amino acids. The CDR3 loop reads CSASDQETQFF. CDR3 in DNA: TGCAGTGCTTCTGATCAAGAGACCCAGTTCTTC.

This chain connects TRBV3-1 to TRBJ2-3; 7 bases agree with TRBD2. V shed 0 bases and J 7 bases; nucleotides not matched to a gene: 4. CDR3 length: 14 residues. CDR1 is LGHDT and CDR2 is YNNKEL in the germline V gene (reference sequence). The CDR3 protein is CASSQDLGRYTQYF. The CDR3 DNA sequence: TGTGCCAGCAGCCAAGATCTCGGGAGGTATACGCAGTATTTT.